The next 28 T cell receptor beta chains were all read from a single sample in a study of T cells in Graves' hyperthyroidism and ophthalmopathy. From RNA transcripts, TCR beta CDR3 regions were amplified. The primer set for the first-round RT-PCR of the TCR CDR3 was HTBI. TCRdb recomputed calls from the multiplex PCR reads with MiXCR, one row per CDR3 protein. The repertoire has nearly 600,000 distinct CDR3 sequences, around 13% of them found once; the top ten carry almost 6%. Sequenced material: blood. These receptors came from a woman aged 30 to 39 with Graves' hyperthyroidism that later progressed to Graves' ophthalmopathy.

This clonotype came up many times. An end of the junction does not agree with germline; a read error may underlie this. The chain has TRBV19 and TRBJ1-1, with D possibly being TRBD1 (6 bases). The CDR3 totals 13 residues. Germline V gene data show CDR1 as LNHDA and CDR2 as SQIVND (reference sequence). The CDR3 coding sequence is TGTGCCACTAGTCAGGGGATCAACACTGAAGCTTTCTTT. Protein: CATSQGINTEAFF.

The sample holds many counts of this clonotype. V usage is TRBV19 and J usage is TRBJ1-2; 12 bases agree with TRBD1. The V gene's germline CDR1 is LNHDA and CDR2 SQIVND (reference sequence). J gave up 6 bases and V 5 bases, and 7 bases lay outside the gene matches. This CDR3 region has 15 residues. The DNA for the CDR3 is TGTGCCAGTAGTGCGGGACAGGGGGCGGCGGATGGCTACACCTTC. Translation: CASSAGQGAADGYTF.

V gene TRBV19 combines with J gene TRBJ2-2, with TRBD2 as a possible D gene (6 bases). With 7 bases removed from V and 1 base from J, the gap between germline ends came to 16 bases. This CDR3 spans 16 amino acids. Germline assignment: CDR1 LNHDA and CDR2 SQIVND (reference sequence). The CDR3 coding sequence is TGTGCCAGTACCAGGAAGAGCGGGCAGAACACCGGGGAGCTGTTTTTT. Translated: CASTRKSGQNTGELFF.

This rearrangement joins TRBV7-3 to TRBJ2-5; D call uncertain. Between the trimmed V and J ends, which lost 8 bases and 0 bases, there was a span of 7 bases. The germline V gene encodes CDR1 SGHTA and CDR2 FQGTGA. The CDR3 totals 12 residues. The CDR3 loop reads CASVGYQETQYF. In nucleotides, the CDR3 is TGTGCCAGCGTTGGGTACCAAGAGACCCAGTACTTC. Drawing the rest from reference TRBV7-3 and TRBJ2-5, the complete variable domain is GAGVSQTPSNKVTEKGKYVELRCDPISGHTALYWYRQSLGQGPEFLIYFQGTGAADDSGLPNDRFFAVRPEGSVSTLKIQRTERGDSAVYLCASVGYQETQYFGPGTRLLVL.

There are many counts of this clonotype. DNA for the CDR3: TGTGCCAGCAGTTTTAACACCGGGGAGCTGTTTTTT. Its protein product is CASSFNTGELFF. The chain is built from TRBV11-2 and TRBJ2-2; D uncertain. This CDR3 is 12 amino acids long. The ends were cut back, 6 bases at V and 2 bases at J, with 4 bases in the middle. Per the germline V gene, CDR1 is SGHAT and CDR2 is FQNNGV.

The sample holds many counts of this clonotype. The chain couples TRBV27 to TRBJ2-3, with D perhaps TRBD2 (5 bases). Germline V lookup: CDR1 MNHEY, CDR2 SMNVEV (reference sequence). The V end was cut by 3 bases, the J end by 2 bases, with 9 bases between. The CDR3 runs 14 residues. In DNA form, the CDR3 reads TGTGCCAGCAGTTTTGTGACTAACACAGATACGCAGTATTTT. It specifies CASSFVTNTDTQYF.

The chain carries TRBV25-1 and TRBJ2-7; no clear D. Between the trimmed V and J ends, which lost 6 bases and 3 bases, there was a span of 9 bases. The germline V gene encodes CDR1 MGHDK and CDR2 SYGVNS. The CDR3 has 12 amino acids. This CDR3 is CASSPMGYEQYF. The CDR3 bases are TGTGCCAGCAGCCCCATGGGCTACGAGCAGTACTTC.

The J gene is TRBJ1-5, the V gene TRBV15; TRBD1 is a possible D gene (5 bases). The CDR3 length is 14 residues. The germline V gene encodes CDR1 LNHNV and CDR2 YYDKDF (reference sequence). Trimming took 0 bases from V and 8 from J, leaving 11 bases between them. The CDR3 region is CATSRDGAVEPQHF. DNA of the CDR3: TGTGCCACCAGCAGAGATGGGGCTGTGGAGCCCCAGCATTTT.

This clonotype has more than one count but fewer than ten. The chain couples TRBV6-1 to TRBJ2-5; TRBD1 aligns across 9 bases. The V segment lost 6 bases and the J segment 6 bases; nucleotides outside the gene matches: 5. From germline, CDR1 is MNHNS and CDR2 SASEGT. The CDR3 loop spans 13 amino acids. CDR3 bases: TGTGCCAGCAGAAGGGGACAGGGCAAGACCCAGTACTTC. As protein: CASRRGQGKTQYF.

This clonotype was seen ten or more times. This chain joins TRBV28 and TRBJ1-2; TRBD1 might be the D (5 bases). V was trimmed by 6 bases and J by 2 bases, leaving 28 bases between them. The CDR3 length is 19 residues. Germline V lookup: CDR1 MDHEN, CDR2 SYDVKM. The DNA of the CDR3 is TGTGCCAGCAGATCCTCTCAGAGGGGCCTCTGGCAGAGAAACTATGGCTACACCTTC. Protein product: CASRSSQRGLWQRNYGYTF.

The chain carries TRBV28 and TRBJ1-2, with 7 bases that match TRBD1. The CDR3 length is 17 residues. Germline CDR1 and CDR2: MDHEN and SYDVKM. After removal of 2 bases from V and 6 bases from J, the junction contained 15 bases not matched to a gene. The CDR3 here is CASSLEGARRALDGYTF. The CDR3 nucleotides are TGTGCCAGCAGTTTAGAGGGGGCCCGGCGGGCGCTAGATGGCTACACCTTC.

V gene TRBV9 combines with J gene TRBJ1-2; 7 bases align to TRBD1. V lost 1 base to trimming and J lost 4 bases; unmatched junction nucleotides: 1. Germline V gives CDR1 SGDLS, CDR2 YYNGEE. The CDR3 has 13 amino acids. The chain's CDR3 is CASSVQGGYGYTF. The CDR3 region has the DNA TGTGCCAGCAGCGTACAGGGGGGCTATGGCTACACCTTC.

This clonotype was found many times. CDR3 protein: CASSLDRGDTEAFF. For the CDR3, the DNA is TGTGCCAGCAGTTTAGACAGAGGGGACACTGAAGCTTTCTTT. The chain links TRBV27 to TRBJ1-1, with a tentative D call TRBD1 (5 bases). The CDR3 has 14 amino acids. Per the germline V gene, CDR1 is MNHEY and CDR2 is SMNVEV (reference sequence). Trimming shortened V by 2 bases and J by 3 bases, and 10 bases separated the two germline ends.

This clonotype was counted only a few times. The chain uses TRBV12-3 or TRBV12-4 and TRBJ1-5; D remains ambiguous. V dropped 7 bases and J dropped 7 bases, with 14 bases sitting between them. This CDR3 has 13 residues. DNA for the CDR3: TGTGCCAGCACGACGGAAAGGTTACAGCCCCAGCATTTT. The encoded protein is CASTTERLQPQHF.

The table lists this clonotype with a count of one. The gene calls are TRBV2 and TRBJ1-1; no firm D call. V gave up 6 bases and J gave up 2 bases, with 16 bases separating them. This CDR3 has 15 amino acids. The germline V gene encodes CDR1 SNHLY and CDR2 FYNNEI. The CDR3 sequence: CASRPELQTNTEAFF. CDR3 in DNA: TGTGCCAGCAGGCCCGAGCTTCAAACTAACACTGAAGCTTTCTTT.

This clonotype was counted at least ten times. The rearrangement uses TRBV20-1 and TRBJ2-3, with 10 bases identical to TRBD2. V lost 0 bases to trimming and J lost 0 bases; unmatched junction nucleotides: 12. The CDR3 length is 19 residues. Germline CDR1 reads DFQATT; CDR2 reads SNEGSKA (reference sequence). The CDR3 nucleotides are TGCAGTGCTAGAGATCATAGGCTAGCGGGGGACTATAGCACAGATACGCAGTATTTT. Its protein product is CSARDHRLAGDYSTDTQYF.

This clonotype has ten or more counts. This chain connects TRBV11-2 to TRBJ2-1; TRBD1 matches 8 bases. The CDR3 is made up of 15 amino acids. J was trimmed by 10 bases and V by 2 bases; bases with no gene match: 10. Germline V gene lookup returns CDR1 SGHAT and CDR2 FQNNGV. CDR3 sequence: CASSLSGQGPHEQFF. The CDR3 nucleotides read TGTGCCAGCAGCTTATCTGGACAGGGCCCCCACGAGCAGTTCTTC.

This clonotype was recorded at least ten times. The rearrangement joins TRBV10-3 to TRBJ1-2; 8 nucleotides agree with TRBD1. The CDR3 consists of 15 residues. In germline, CDR1 is ENHRY, CDR2 SYGVKD. V was clipped by 2 bases and J by 6 bases; unmatched bases: 8. CDR3 protein: CAISERETGVNGYTF. The CDR3 DNA is TGTGCCATCAGTGAGAGGGAGACAGGGGTTAATGGCTACACCTTC.

In this sample, this clonotype turned up many times. This rearrangement joins TRBV28 to TRBJ1-1; 7 nucleotides match TRBD1. Trimming cost V 8 bases and J 1 base; bases outside gene matches: 10. This CDR3 is 15 amino acids long. Germline CDR1 MDHEN, CDR2 SYDVKM. In nucleotides, the CDR3 is TGTGCCAGCCGGCGGGCAGGGGGTACGAACACTGAAGCTTTCTTT. This encodes CASRRAGGTNTEAFF.

Details on this clonotype: A much larger clone lies a single base off, so this may be a read error. The chain has TRBV18 and TRBJ2-7; D call uncertain. Germline CDR1 reads KGHSH; CDR2 reads LQKENI. This CDR3 region has 12 residues. The CDR3 DNA follows: TGTACCAGCTCCCCAGATACTTACGAGCAGTACTTC. It is translated as CTSSPDTYEQYF.

The chain combines TRBV9 with TRBJ2-1; TRBD1 or TRBD2 may be the D gene (5 bases each). The CDR3 consists of 17 residues. Between the trimmed V and J ends, which lost 0 bases and 4 bases, there was a span of 17 bases. The V gene's germline CDR1 is SGDLS and CDR2 YYNGEE. In nucleotides, the CDR3 is TGTGCCAGCAGCGTAGGTTTGGGACCTCCCCCTTACAATGAGCAGTTCTTC. It codes for CASSVGLGPPPYNEQFF.

This clonotype was recorded a few times. The rearrangement joins TRBV15 to TRBJ1-4; D is possibly TRBD1 (6 bases). Germline V lookup: CDR1 LNHNV, CDR2 YYDKDF (reference sequence). Trimming shortened V by 0 bases and J by 7 bases, and 12 bases separated the two germline ends. The CDR3 has 15 amino acids. CDR3 bases: TGTGCCACCAGCAGAGACCGGGGGCGGAGTGAAAAACTGTTTTTT. Protein: CATSRDRGRSEKLFF.

Concerning this clonotype itself: A read error may explain this, as a much larger clone is one base away. The rearrangement uses TRBV19 and TRBJ2-7; 8 bases align to TRBD1. TRBJ2-1 explains the end of the DNA better; the J call may be wrong. The V gene's germline CDR1 is LNHDA and CDR2 SQIVND (reference sequence). The CDR3 length is 14 residues. The CDR3 nucleotides are TGTGCCAGTACAACTGGACAGGGAAACTACGAGCAGTTCTTC. Translated: CASTTGQGNYEQFF.

Note on this clonotype: A much larger clone differs by one base, so this may be a read error. This chain uses TRBV7-2 with TRBJ2-5; TRBD2 matches at 11 bases. The V gene's germline CDR1 is SGHTA and CDR2 FQGNSA. CDR3 length: 17 amino acids. The CDR3 spells CASGLSSGRALGETQYF. The CDR3 region has the DNA TGTGCCAGCGGCTTAAGTAGCGGGAGGGCTTTAGGAGAGACCCAGTACTTC. The whole variable domain, remainder taken from reference TRBV7-2 and TRBJ2-5, is GAGVSQSPSNKVTEKGKDVELRCDPISGHTALYWYRQSLGQGLEFLIYFQGNSAPDKSGLPSDRFSAERTGGSVSTLTIQRTQQEDSAVYLCASGLSSGRALGETQYFGPGTRLLVL.

This clonotype was observed many times. This rearrangement joins TRBV12-5 to TRBJ2-5; the D gene could be TRBD1 or TRBD2 (5 bases each). CDR1 is LGHNT, CDR2 FRNRAP, per germline. With 3 bases removed from V and 2 bases from J, the gap between germline ends came to 16 bases. CDR3 length equals 16 residues. The CDR3 sequence: CASGFLGTIMQETQYF. The CDR3 DNA reads TGTGCTAGTGGTTTTCTGGGGACCATAATGCAAGAGACCCAGTACTTC.

Ten or more counts support this clonotype. The chain combines TRBV5-1 with TRBJ2-7; TRBD1 might be the D (5 bases). Trimming took off 4 bases at V and 7 bases at J, with 15 bases between the two ends. In germline, CDR1 is SGHRS, CDR2 YFSETQ. This CDR3 is 13 amino acids long. CDR3 region: CASSLREIGEQYF. The CDR3 bases are TGCGCCAGCAGCCTCAGGGAAATAGGGGAGCAGTACTTC.

This clonotype has a count of ten or more. Here the CDR3 reads CASSPGVAGEGTGELFF. The CDR3 bases are TGTGCCAGCAGCCCGGGAGTAGCGGGAGAGGGAACCGGGGAGCTGTTTTTT. The rearrangement links TRBV11-2 to TRBJ2-2; 9 bases match TRBD2. There are 17 residues in the CDR3. The germline gives CDR1 SGHAT, CDR2 FQNNGV. Trimming removed 5 bases from V and 5 bases from J; junction bases left unmatched: 12.

This clonotype was seen more than once but under ten times. The chain is built from TRBV6-5 and TRBJ2-7, with D perhaps matching TRBD2 (5 bases). There are 14 residues in the CDR3. The ends were cut back, 8 bases at V and 2 bases at J, with 16 bases in the middle. Germline CDR1 is MNHEY and CDR2 is SVGAGI. CDR3 in DNA: TGTGCCAGCGGTTTGGCGGGCGTGGCCTACGAGCAGTACTTC. It is translated as CASGLAGVAYEQYF.